This T cell receptor beta chain was identified in a study of human T cells and chemical hapten exposure. Trimming removed 1 base from V and 5 bases from J, with 17 bases in between. The CDR3 has 17 amino acids. CDR1 LGHNA and CDR2 YNFKEQ come from the germline V gene. TCRdb fed the RACE reads into MiXCR, producing one record per CDR3 protein. The top ten clones hold approximately 2.3% of a sample with 200,000 to 300,000 distinct CDR3 sequences, about 9.4% of them seen once. Specified time point: pre-sensitization, week 0. Described treatment: therapeutic diphenylcyclopropenone sensitization with weekly scalp DPC. People who gave samples had alopecia, were 18 to 70 years old, and were suitable for DPC. This clonotype was detected only a few times.

The TCR originated in a woman in her thirties or forties with alopecia areata. Some clones in this sample may be carry-over from other donors' samples. This rearrangement joins TRBV4-2 to TRBJ2-2; perhaps TRBD2 as D (5 bases). Sequencing was performed on whole blood, taken in connection with sensitization to the hapten diphenylcyclopropenone (DPC). DNA for the CDR3: TGTGCCAGCAGCCAAGCTACCGGCCTAGCTGGGACCGGGGAGCTGTTTTTT. Translating gives CASSQATGLAGTGELFF.